This TCR beta chain was sequenced in a study of blood T cell repertoires in COVID-19. Profiling relied on immunoSEQ multiplex PCR, and the TCRdb table lists in-frame clones only, not all of them. The table shows fewer than 250,000 clones, with over 75% occurring only once. Individuals aged about 18 to 89 years were recruited from fewer than 30 US areas. The clonotype originates from a woman aged 40 to 49 with acute COVID-19. Sequences were obtained from PBMCs or T cells enriched from blood (not recorded which).

CDR3 region: CASSPPRGGANTGELFF. CDR3 in DNA: TGTGCCAGCAGTCCCCCCCGGGGGGGGGCGAACACCGGGGAGCTGTTTTTT. V usage is TRBV7-2 and J usage is TRBJ2-2; 8 nucleotides agree with TRBD2. V lost 6 bases and J lost 0; bases outside the gene matches: 9. The length of the CDR3 is 17 residues. CDR1 is SGHTA, CDR2 FQGNSA, per germline.